The 26 T cell receptor beta chains reported below all come from one sample, sequenced in a study of blood T cell repertoires in COVID-19. Only in-frame clones appear in the TCRdb table, and some are missing; sequencing was by immunoSEQ multiplex PCR. The data contain more than 100,000 clones, around 92% of them seen just once; the ten biggest clones take up 3.5%. The sequencing input was peripheral blood. The receptors were sampled from a woman aged 60-75 years with acute or convalescent COVID-19.

Concerning this clone: This sample also contains other DNA sequences that code for the same CDR3. This chain uses TRBV4-1 with TRBJ1-1; 9 nucleotides align to TRBD1. V gave up 0 bases and J gave up 4 bases; unmatched junction bases: 6. The germline gives CDR1 MGHRA, CDR2 YSYEKL. This CDR3 contains 16 residues. Here the CDR3 DNA reads TGCGCCAGCAGCCAAGATAAGCGACAGGGGGGCACTGAAGCTTTCTTT. Translated, it gives CASSQDKRQGGTEAFF.

The J gene is TRBJ2-5, the V gene TRBV5-1; 10 bases are shared with TRBD2. Germline assignment: CDR1 SGHRS and CDR2 YFSETQ. J was trimmed by 7 bases and V by 4 bases; bases with no gene match: 4. The CDR3 has 13 residues. The CDR3 reads CASSPRTSGTQYF. CDR3 nucleotides: TGCGCCAGCAGCCCGCGGACTAGCGGGACCCAGTACTTC. The full variable domain, rest sourced from reference TRBV5-1 and TRBJ2-5, is KAGVTQTPRYLIKTRGQQVTLSCSPISGHRSVSWYQQTPGQGLQFLFEYFSETQRNKGNFPGRFSGRQFSNSRSEMNVSTLELGDSALYLCASSPRTSGTQYFGPGTRLLVL.

The rearrangement links TRBV5-4 to TRBJ2-7, with a possible D match to TRBD1 (8 bases). The V gene lost 7 bases and the J gene lost 0 bases, with 20 bases spanning the gap. Per the germline V gene, CDR1 is SGHNT and CDR2 is YYREEE (reference sequence). The length of the CDR3 is 16 residues. CDR3 residues: CASSSRGDRISYEQYV. CDR3 in DNA: TGTGCCAGCTCCTCTCGGGGGGACAGGATCTCCTACGAGCAGTACGTC.

J is TRBJ1-1 and V is TRBV5-1, with a tentative D call TRBD1 (6 bases). Trimming left V 0 bases short and J 0 bases short, with 15 bases between. Per germline, CDR1 SGHRS and CDR2 YFSETQ. There are 17 residues in the CDR3. As DNA, the CDR3 is TGCGCCAGCAGCTTGGCGGTTTCTACAGGGATGAACACTGAAGCTTTCTTT. Amino acid sequence: CASSLAVSTGMNTEAFF. Looking up the rest from reference TRBV5-1 and TRBJ1-1 gives the full variable domain: KAGVTQTPRYLIKTRGQQVTLSCSPISGHRSVSWYQQTPGQGLQFLFEYFSETQRNKGNFPGRFSGRQFSNSRSEMNVSTLELGDSALYLCASSLAVSTGMNTEAFFGQGTRLTVV.

The chain combines TRBV6-4 with TRBJ1-1; 9 positions match TRBD1. The CDR3 totals 17 residues. Trimming cost V 3 bases and J 2 bases; bases outside gene matches: 10. Germline loops: CDR1 MRHNA, CDR2 SNTAGT. The CDR3 sequence: CASSETTGTGFNTEAFF. The CDR3 region has the DNA TGTGCCAGCAGTGAAACCACCGGGACAGGGTTTAACACTGAAGCTTTCTTT.

The chain carries TRBV23-1 and TRBJ2-2; D remains ambiguous. TRBV23-1 is an open reading frame, and its role is uncertain. Trimming shortened V by 3 bases and J by 6 bases, and 11 bases separated the two germline ends. This CDR3 is 14 amino acids long. CDR3 in amino acids: CASSHQQSPGELFF. Written as DNA, the CDR3 is TGCGCCAGCAGTCACCAACAGTCCCCCGGGGAGCTGTTTTTT.

The chain carries TRBV6-5 and TRBJ1-3; no definite D call. CDR3 length: 16 residues. Per the germline V gene, CDR1 is MNHEY and CDR2 is SVGAGI. V lost 0 bases, J lost 3 bases, and 12 bases lay in between. The CDR3 protein is CASSYSRAPLGNTIYF. In DNA, the CDR3 is TGTGCCAGCAGTTACTCGAGGGCGCCTCTTGGAAACACCATATATTTT.

The CDR3 reads CASASNNEQFF. Here the CDR3 DNA reads TGTGCCAGCGCTAGTAACAATGAGCAGTTCTTC. The V and J genes are TRBV6-5 and TRBJ2-1; D not certain. The germline gives CDR1 MNHEY, CDR2 SVGAGI. Trimming removed 8 bases from V and 5 bases from J, with 7 bases in between. This CDR3 is built from 11 residues.

This chain links TRBV4-2 with TRBJ2-3, with TRBD1 matching 8 bases. This CDR3 region has 16 residues. The trim removed 0 bases at V and 3 bases at J, leaving 5 bases unmatched. The germline V gene encodes CDR1 LGHNA and CDR2 YNFKEQ. The CDR3 coding sequence is TGTGCCAGCAGCCAAGACACGGGACAGGCTACAGATACGCAGTATTTT. This codes for CASSQDTGQATDTQYF.

J is TRBJ2-3 and V is TRBV5-1; tentative D call: TRBD2 (6 bases). CDR1 and CDR2 (germline): SGHRS, YFSETQ. The CDR3 sequence is 14 residues long. V lost 2 bases and J lost 6, with 13 bases in between. The CDR3 DNA is TGCGCCAGCAGCTTCTCGACTAGGGCGGATACGCAGTATTTT. This gives the protein CASSFSTRADTQYF.

CDR3 protein: CASSPVAGSMAFF. The DNA for the CDR3 is TGTGCCAGCAGCCCCGTCGCCGGGAGTATGGCTTTCTTT. J is TRBJ1-1 and V is TRBV7-9; D not certain. Trimming removed 5 bases from V and 11 bases from J, with 18 bases in between. This CDR3 spans 13 amino acids. Germline V gene sequence: CDR1 SEHNR, CDR2 FQNEAQ (reference sequence).

The chain employs TRBV7-3 and TRBJ1-1, with 9 bases fitting TRBD1. V trimming: 5 bases; J trimming: 7 bases; junction bases outside the gene matches: 2. Germline lookup yields CDR1 SGHTA and CDR2 FQGTGA. CDR3 size: 12 residues. CDR3 loop: CASSQTGGEAFF. The CDR3 region has the DNA TGTGCCAGCAGCCAGACAGGGGGTGAAGCTTTCTTT.

This chain joins TRBV6-1 and TRBJ1-2; maybe TRBD1 (5 bases). This CDR3 has 16 amino acids. V was shortened by 2 bases and J by 4 bases, with 17 bases between the two germline ends. Per germline, CDR1 MNHNS and CDR2 SASEGT. CDR3 bases: TGTGCCAGCAGTGAAAGGGATGGGGGACTCAGCTATGGCTACACCTTC. It encodes CASSERDGGLSYGYTF.

The chain employs TRBV5-1 and TRBJ1-1; no definite D call. The CDR3 contains 13 residues. V gave up 0 bases and J gave up 4 bases, with 7 bases separating them. Germline V lookup: CDR1 SGHRS, CDR2 YFSETQ. Here the CDR3 DNA reads TGCGCCAGCAGCTTGGATGGCCGCACTGAAGCTTTCTTT. This sequence encodes CASSLDGRTEAFF.

This chain uses TRBV29-1 with TRBJ2-1; perhaps TRBD2 as D (5 bases). V lost 4 bases and J 5 bases, leaving 9 bases between the germline ends. The CDR3 extends over 12 amino acids. Germline CDR1 is SQVTM and CDR2 is ANQGSEA. CDR3 coding DNA: TGCAGCGTTGGACTCGGGAACAATGAGCAGTTCTTC. This gives the protein CSVGLGNNEQFF.

This clone was detected once. In DNA form, the CDR3 reads TGCAGCGCAACGGGGGGCTCCTACAATGAGCAGTTCTTC. This gives the protein CSATGGSYNEQFF. The chain joins TRBV29-1 to TRBJ2-1, with TRBD2 identical over 7 bases. The length of the CDR3 is 13 residues. CDR1 and CDR2 (germline): SQVTM, ANQGSEA. J gave up 0 bases and V 7 bases, and 3 bases lay outside the gene matches.

The V call is TRBV5-4, the J call TRBJ1-6; D perhaps matches TRBD1 (6 bases). The length of the CDR3 is 14 residues. The germline V and J ends were trimmed by 4 bases and 7 bases, with 12 bases remaining between them. CDR1 is SGHNT, CDR2 YYREEE, per germline (reference sequence). The chain's CDR3 is CASSIQGPNSPLHF. CDR3 DNA: TGTGCCAGCAGCATACAGGGCCCAAATTCACCCCTCCACTTT.

The chain uses TRBV29-1 and TRBJ1-2, with 9 bases identical to TRBD1. V gave up 5 bases and J gave up 7 bases; unmatched junction bases: 8. CDR1 is SQVTM, CDR2 ANQGSEA, per germline. The length of the CDR3 is 13 residues. In DNA, the CDR3 is TGCAGCGTTCAAGGGACAGGGATGGGTGGCTACACCTTC. Protein: CSVQGTGMGGYTF.

The chain has TRBV6-2 or TRBV6-3 and TRBJ2-2; D is perhaps TRBD1 (5 bases). Trimming took 6 bases from V and 5 from J, leaving 19 bases between them. Per the germline V gene, CDR1 is MNHEY and CDR2 is SVGEGT. The CDR3 length is 16 residues. CDR3 bases: TGTGCCAGCAGCGACCAGGGCGCGGACATAACCGGGGAGCTGTTTTTT. Its protein product is CASSDQGADITGELFF.

CDR3 coding DNA: TGTGCCAGCAGCGTAGGGGGCGAGACTGAAGCTTTCTTT. It specifies CASSVGGETEAFF. The chain is built from TRBV9 and TRBJ1-1, with D possibly matching TRBD1 (5 bases). The CDR3 runs to 13 residues. The V end lost 0 bases, the J end lost 5 bases, and 8 bases lay between the germline ends. Looked up from germline, CDR1 is SGDLS and CDR2 is YYNGEE.

The rearrangement links TRBV11-2 to TRBJ2-1, with TRBD1 identical over 8 bases. Losses at the gene ends were 5 bases for V and 7 bases for J; bases not matched to a gene: 7. The CDR3 is 14 residues long. CDR1 is SGHAT, CDR2 FQNNGV, per germline. CDR3 sequence reads: CASSRGQASNEQFF. The CDR3 region has the DNA TGTGCCAGCAGCCGGGGACAGGCGAGTAATGAGCAGTTCTTC.

The chain recombines TRBV6-1 with TRBJ2-3, with 15 bases aligning to TRBD2. This CDR3 is built from 16 residues. Germline loops: CDR1 MNHNS, CDR2 SASEGT. The J segment lost 7 bases and the V segment lost 4 bases, leaving 6 bases of the junction unmatched. CDR3 sequence: CASSGTSGRADHTQYF. CDR3 DNA: TGTGCCAGCAGTGGGACTAGCGGGAGGGCCGACCATACGCAGTATTTT.

V and J are TRBV10-2 and TRBJ2-6, with 15 nucleotides matching TRBD2. The CDR3 covers 18 residues. The V gene's germline CDR1 is WSHSY and CDR2 SAAADI. The junction had 5 bases not matched to a gene; V was cut back by 8 bases and J by 0 bases. Here the CDR3 DNA reads TGCGCCAGCGGGGGACTAGCGGGAGGTTTCTCTGGGGCCAACGTCCTGACTTTC. It encodes CASGGLAGGFSGANVLTF.

This clone was seen once. The V call is TRBV9, the J call TRBJ1-1; 11 positions match TRBD1. Germline assignment: CDR1 SGDLS and CDR2 YYNGEE. With 0 bases clipped from V and 4 bases from J, the junction kept 2 bases outside the gene matches. The CDR3 runs to 15 residues. The CDR3 nucleotides read TGTGCCAGCAGCGTAGACGGGACAGGGGGCACTGAAGCTTTCTTT. Translation gives CASSVDGTGGTEAFF.

The chain has TRBV11-1 and TRBJ2-1; possible D gene TRBD2, 5 bases. Trimming pared 11 bases from V and 8 bases from J, leaving 19 bases between. This CDR3 spans 13 amino acids. Germline loops: CDR1 SGHAT, CDR2 FQDESV (reference sequence). This CDR3 reads CAAGGRGRDEQFF. In DNA form, the CDR3 reads TGTGCCGCGGGCGGAAGAGGCCGCGATGAGCAGTTCTTC.

The chain uses TRBV6-5 and TRBJ1-1; 7 nucleotides agree with TRBD1. Unmatched junction bases numbered 7, after V lost 7 bases and J lost 2 bases. The CDR3 covers 14 residues. Germline lookup yields CDR1 MNHEY and CDR2 SVGAGI. CDR3 coding DNA: TGTGCCAGCAATCAAGACAGGGTTAACACTGAAGCTTTCTTT. Translated, it gives CASNQDRVNTEAFF.